One and the same sample provided the 17 T cell receptor beta chains below, sequenced in a study of CD8+CD57+ T cells in acquired aplastic anemia. Whoever was chosen for sequencing had shown CD8+CD57+ cell expansion by flow cytometry. The TCR beta profiling, which covered VDJ combination and CDR3 sequence, was carried out using genomic DNA as the template. A single record per CDR3 protein comes from TCRdb applying MiXCR to the reads. The sample records hundreds of thousands of distinct CDR3 sequences, less than 35% being singletons. Sample: sorted CD4+, CD8+, or CD8+CD57+ T cells (not recorded which) from PBMCs. These receptors all come from a human donor with aplastic anemia.

This clonotype was found once. J is TRBJ2-2 and V is TRBV2, with a tentative D call TRBD1 (6 bases). The CDR3 sequence is 15 residues long. The germline V gene has CDR1 SNHLY and CDR2 FYNNEI. V gave up 6 bases and J gave up 8 bases, with 19 bases separating them. CDR3: CASSRKLPGAGELFF. CDR3 in DNA: TGTGCCAGCAGCCGTAAACTCCCAGGGGCAGGGGAGCTGTTTTTT.

This clonotype was seen many times. J is TRBJ1-1 and V is TRBV19; 7 nucleotides align to TRBD1. CDR1 is LNHDA and CDR2 is SQIVND in the germline V gene (reference sequence). CDR3 length: 14 residues. The J segment lost 6 bases and the V segment lost 9 bases, leaving 13 bases of the junction unmatched. The CDR3 is CASTEGTAKAEAFF. The CDR3 DNA reads as TGTGCCAGCACCGAAGGGACAGCGAAGGCTGAAGCTTTCTTT.

The sample holds a few counts of this clonotype. The rearrangement joins TRBV11-2 to TRBJ2-3, with 7 bases lining up with TRBD2. J was trimmed by 1 base and V by 5 bases; bases with no gene match: 6. This CDR3 has 15 amino acids. The V gene's germline CDR1 is SGHAT and CDR2 FQNNGV. The CDR3 region is CASSHWTRRTDTQYF. In DNA, the CDR3 is TGTGCCAGCAGCCACTGGACTAGACGCACAGATACGCAGTATTTT.

The chain combines TRBV2 with TRBJ1-1; D possibly corresponds to TRBD1 (6 bases). The CDR3 has 14 residues. Germline CDR1 and CDR2: SNHLY and FYNNEI. The V and J ends lost 6 bases and 4 bases respectively, with 15 bases between them. The CDR3 DNA reads as TGTGCCAGCAGCCCCAAACAGGGCTCCACTGAAGCTTTCTTT. Its translation is CASSPKQGSTEAFF.

Details on this clonotype: A junction boundary mismatches the germline segment, possibly from a read error. CDR3 DNA: TGTGCCAGCAGTTACTCGACGCTAGCGACCTACGAGCAGTACTTC. The encoded protein is CASSYSTLATYEQYF. The V call is TRBV10-3, the J call TRBJ2-7; D perhaps matches TRBD2 (6 bases). CDR3 size: 15 residues. Germline V lookup: CDR1 ENHRY, CDR2 SYGVKD.

This clonotype was detected ten times or more. The gene calls are TRBV24-1 and TRBJ1-2; D gene uncertain. V shed 1 base and J shed 8 bases, with 10 bases lying between them. This CDR3 spans 13 amino acids. CDR1 and CDR2 (germline): KGHDR, SFDVKD. The CDR3: CATSDFPTGGYTF. CDR3 nucleotide sequence: TGTGCCACCAGTGATTTTCCGACGGGCGGCTACACCTTC.

The chain links TRBV25-1 to TRBJ1-2, with TRBD1 matching over 8 bases. CDR3 size: 15 residues. The ends lost 6 bases at V and 8 bases at J; junction bases unmatched: 14. Looked up from germline, CDR1 is MGHDK and CDR2 is SYGVNS. The CDR3 loop reads CASSSSNGQGEGYTF. CDR3 bases: TGTGCCAGCAGCTCATCAAACGGACAGGGCGAAGGCTACACCTTC.

The rearrangement joins TRBV12-3 or TRBV12-4 to TRBJ1-1; perhaps TRBD1 as D (6 bases). V shed 7 bases and J shed 2 bases, with 20 bases lying between them. The CDR3 is made up of 16 amino acids. The CDR3 reads CASTRPEGDRNTEAFF. The CDR3 DNA sequence: TGTGCCAGCACACGCCCCGAGGGGGACCGCAACACTGAAGCTTTCTTT.

The V and J genes are TRBV6-5 and TRBJ1-2; D may be TRBD1 (5 bases). Germline CDR1 is MNHEY and CDR2 is SVGAGI. Deletions cut 2 bases from V and 3 bases from J, with 13 bases between. This CDR3 region has 15 residues. CDR3 in amino acids: CASSYTPRGDYGYTF. The CDR3 DNA reads as TGTGCCAGCAGTTACACCCCTCGGGGGGACTATGGCTACACCTTC.

This clonotype was seen at least ten times. The V gene is TRBV7-2, the J gene TRBJ1-6; the D is unclear. The V and J ends lost 4 bases and 11 bases respectively, with 15 bases between them. Germline values: CDR1 SGHTA, CDR2 FQGNSA. The CDR3 loop spans 14 amino acids. This CDR3 is CASSSGLYDPPLHF. In nucleotides, the CDR3 is TGTGCCAGCAGCTCGGGCCTCTATGACCCACCCCTCCACTTT.

The sample holds many counts of this clonotype. The genes are TRBV6-1 and TRBJ1-5; TRBD1 matches 7 bases. Germline assignment: CDR1 MNHNS and CDR2 SASEGT. V lost 6 bases to trimming and J lost 12 bases; unmatched junction nucleotides: 14. The CDR3 runs to 14 residues. CDR3 DNA sequence: TGTGCCAGCAGCCCTGGACAGGCTAACCCAGTCCAGCATTTT. It codes for CASSPGQANPVQHF.

The chain couples TRBV11-1 to TRBJ2-3; a weak D match, TRBD2 (5 bases). The CDR3 has 15 amino acids. Germline V CDR1 and CDR2: SGHAT, FQDESV (reference sequence). Trimming left V 1 base short and J 4 bases short, with 12 bases between. The CDR3, as DNA: TGTGCCAGCAGCTTAGATACATCCGGGGCAGATACGCAGTATTTT. This gives the protein CASSLDTSGADTQYF.

This sequence joins TRBV27 and TRBJ2-7; 16 bases agree with TRBD2. Germline-derived CDR1 and CDR2 are MNHEY and SMNVEV (reference sequence). V trimming: 1 base; J trimming: 6 bases; junction bases outside the gene matches: 12. The CDR3 consists of 19 residues. CDR3 sequence: CASSLWGTSGRVSRGEQYF. The CDR3 DNA is TGTGCCAGCAGTTTATGGGGGACTAGCGGGAGGGTTTCCCGCGGCGAGCAGTACTTC.

This clonotype was counted at least ten times. The rearrangement uses TRBV7-8 and TRBJ1-3; 8 bases line up with TRBD1. After removal of 5 bases from V and 7 bases from J, the junction contained 4 bases not matched to a gene. The CDR3 consists of 13 residues. In germline, CDR1 is SGHVS, CDR2 FQNEAQ. The CDR3: CASSGTGWNTIYF. The CDR3 DNA follows: TGTGCCAGCAGCGGGACAGGCTGGAACACCATATATTTT.

This clonotype was picked up a small number of times. Mismatch with germline at one junction end may stem from a read error. V gene TRBV7-7 combines with J gene TRBJ2-1; TRBD2 aligns across 14 bases. This CDR3 spans 17 amino acids. Germline lookup yields CDR1 SSHAT and CDR2 FNYEAQ (reference sequence). The CDR3 DNA reads as TGTGCTAGCAGCTTGACTAGCGGGGGGGTCTCCTACAATGAGCAGTTCTTC. Translated: CASSLTSGGVSYNEQFF.

In this sample, this clonotype turned up a few times. The V call is TRBV7-8, the J call TRBJ1-6, with TRBD1 matching 10 bases. The CDR3 spans 16 residues. J was trimmed by 8 bases and V by 6 bases; bases with no gene match: 10. Germline V gene lookup returns CDR1 SGHVS and CDR2 FQNEAQ. The chain's CDR3 is CASSLSRDRGDSPLHF. Here the CDR3 DNA reads TGTGCCAGCAGTTTGAGTCGGGACAGGGGTGATTCACCCCTCCACTTT. Supplemented by reference TRBV7-8 and TRBJ1-6, the full variable domain reads GAGVSQSPRYKVAKRGQDVALRCDPISGHVSLFWYQQALGQGPEFLTYFQNEAQLDKSGLPSDRFFAERPEGSVSTLKIQRTQQEDSAVYLCASSLSRDRGDSPLHFGNGTRLTVT.

V usage is TRBV25-1 and J usage is TRBJ1-2; 10 nucleotides match TRBD1. Germline values: CDR1 MGHDK, CDR2 SYGVNS. The CDR3 runs to 13 residues. V was clipped by 8 bases and J by 5 bases; unmatched bases: 5. DNA of the CDR3: TGTGCCAGCCAACCGGGACAGGGGTATGGCTACACCTTC. It yields the protein CASQPGQGYGYTF.